This is a list of T cell receptor beta chains from one sample in a study of cytomegalovirus exposure and HLA in healthy donors. TCRdb keeps only in-frame clones here, not all; method: immunoSEQ multiplex PCR. The top ten hold around 2.4% of the sample, which has under 200,000 clones, approximately 81% seen once. Sequenced: PBMCs. The origin of the receptors is a female donor in good health and CMV-seronegative. The CDR3 runs from the conserved cysteine through the conserved F or W. The D gene is left open where the match is weak. Clone size is not always given. Where it is, it says once, few, many or a class for expanded clones.

abundance: -; d_gene: -; j_gene: TRBJ1-2; v_gene: TRBV5-1; CDR3nt: TGCGCCAGCAGCCCCTCAGGACAGACTAACTATGGCTACACCTTC; CDR3aa: CASSPSGQTNYGYTF
abundance: few; d_gene: -; j_gene: TRBJ2-2; v_gene: TRBV27; CDR3nt: TGTGCCAGCAGGGGTATGGCGGACACCGGGGAGCTGTTTTTT; CDR3aa: CASRGMADTGELFF
abundance: -; d_gene: -; j_gene: TRBJ2-6; v_gene: TRBV6-5; CDR3nt: TGTGCCAGCAGCTTTACAGGGTTAGGGGCCAACGTCCTGACTTTC; CDR3aa: CASSFTGLGANVLTF
abundance: -; d_gene: -; j_gene: TRBJ1-4; v_gene: TRBV4-2; CDR3nt: TGTGCCAGCAGCCCTACAGGAGATGCAACTAATGAAAAACTGTTTTTT; CDR3aa: CASSPTGDATNEKLFF
abundance: -; d_gene: -; j_gene: TRBJ2-1; v_gene: TRBV28; CDR3nt: TGTGCCAGCAGCGGGTGGAGCTCCTACAATGAGCAGTTCTTC; CDR3aa: CASSGWSSYNEQFF
abundance: -; d_gene: TRBD1; j_gene: TRBJ1-1; v_gene: TRBV28; CDR3nt: TGTGCCAGCAGTATATCTACAGGGGTAGGAGCTTTCTTT; CDR3aa: CASSISTGVGAFF
abundance: -; d_gene: -; j_gene: TRBJ1-4; v_gene: TRBV30; CDR3nt: TGTGCCTGGACATCACAGGAAAAACTGTTTTTT; CDR3aa: CAWTSQEKLFF
abundance: few; d_gene: TRBD2; j_gene: TRBJ2-7; v_gene: TRBV7-2; CDR3nt: TGTGCCAGCAGATCCTCGCCGGGACTAGTTTCCTACGAGCAGTACTTC; CDR3aa: CASRSSPGLVSYEQYF
abundance: -; d_gene: TRBD1; j_gene: TRBJ2-7; v_gene: TRBV5-1; CDR3nt: TGCGCCAGCAGCTCTCGGGACAGCCCCTACGAGCAGTACTTC; CDR3aa: CASSSRDSPYEQYF
abundance: -; d_gene: -; j_gene: TRBJ2-7; v_gene: TRBV4-1; CDR3nt: TGCGCCAGCAGCCAAACAGTAGAGGGATACTACGAGCAGTACTTC; CDR3aa: CASSQTVEGYYEQYF
abundance: few; d_gene: -; j_gene: TRBJ1-1; v_gene: TRBV5-1; CDR3nt: TGCGCCAGCTTTCCAGGCAGGGGAGGGTTGCTCAAGGTTGCTTTCTTT; CDR3aa: CASFPGRGGLLKVAFF
abundance: -; d_gene: -; j_gene: TRBJ1-6; v_gene: TRBV2; CDR3nt: TGTGCCAGCAGTGAATCCAGGGCTTCACCCCTCCACTTT; CDR3aa: CASSESRASPLHF
abundance: -; d_gene: TRBD2; j_gene: TRBJ2-1; v_gene: TRBV7-8; CDR3nt: TGTGCCAGCAGCCACCCAAGCGGGACTTGGAACAATGAGCAGTTCTTC; CDR3aa: CASSHPSGTWNNEQFF
abundance: -; d_gene: TRBD1; j_gene: TRBJ1-1; v_gene: TRBV18; CDR3nt: TGTGCCAGCTCACGGCCGGGACAGATGAACACTGAAGCTTTCTTT; CDR3aa: CASSRPGQMNTEAFF
abundance: -; d_gene: -; j_gene: TRBJ2-1; v_gene: TRBV13; CDR3nt: TGTGCCAGCAGCTCCGTGAGTGAGCAGTTCTTC; CDR3aa: CASSSVSEQFF
abundance: -; d_gene: TRBD2; j_gene: TRBJ2-3; v_gene: TRBV28; CDR3nt: TGTGCCAGCGTTGGACTAGCGGGAGGCACTAGCACAGATACGCAGTATTTT; CDR3aa: CASVGLAGGTSTDTQYF
abundance: -; d_gene: -; j_gene: TRBJ1-4; v_gene: TRBV5-4; CDR3nt: TGTGCCAGCAGCTACGACAGGAGTAATGAAAAACTGTTTTTT; CDR3aa: CASSYDRSNEKLFF
abundance: -; d_gene: -; j_gene: TRBJ2-5; v_gene: TRBV18; CDR3nt: TGTGCCAGCTCGGCTACTCGGGGAGAGACAAAGACCCAGTACTTC; CDR3aa: CASSATRGETKTQYF
abundance: few; d_gene: TRBD2; j_gene: TRBJ2-6; v_gene: TRBV27; CDR3nt: TGTGCCAGCAGTCCGGGACTAGGGGACTCTGGGGCCAACGTCCTGACTTTC; CDR3aa: CASSPGLGDSGANVLTF
abundance: -; d_gene: -; j_gene: TRBJ1-1; v_gene: TRBV27; CDR3nt: TGTGCCAGCAGTTTGACAGAAAACACTGAAGCTTTCTTT; CDR3aa: CASSLTENTEAFF
abundance: -; d_gene: -; j_gene: TRBJ2-7; v_gene: TRBV11-2; CDR3nt: TGTGCCAGCAGCCCTGCCGGGGGGCCCCTCTACGAGCAGTACTTC; CDR3aa: CASSPAGGPLYEQYF
abundance: -; d_gene: TRBD2; j_gene: TRBJ2-1; v_gene: TRBV4-3; CDR3nt: TGCGCCAGCAGCCCGATGGGGACTAGCGGAACCAATGAGCAGTTCTTC; CDR3aa: CASSPMGTSGTNEQFF
abundance: -; d_gene: -; j_gene: TRBJ1-2; v_gene: TRBV2; CDR3nt: TGTGCCAGCAGGGTGGCTGCGGATGGCTACACCTTC; CDR3aa: CASRVAADGYTF
abundance: -; d_gene: TRBD1; j_gene: TRBJ1-5; v_gene: TRBV7-2; CDR3nt: TGTGCCAGCAGCCTAGACAGGGGGCGAAATCAGCCCCAGCATTTT; CDR3aa: CASSLDRGRNQPQHF
abundance: once; d_gene: -; j_gene: TRBJ2-4; v_gene: TRBV11-2; CDR3nt: TGTGCCAGCAGCTCCGGACAGTTTCTAGCCAAAAACATTCAGTACTTC; CDR3aa: CASSSGQFLAKNIQYF
abundance: -; d_gene: -; j_gene: TRBJ2-3; v_gene: TRBV6-6; CDR3nt: TGTGCCAGCAGTTACTCAGGCGGTTCAGATACGCAGTATTTT; CDR3aa: CASSYSGGSDTQYF
abundance: -; d_gene: -; j_gene: TRBJ1-2; v_gene: TRBV20-1; CDR3nt: TGCAGTGCTAGGACAGGCTATGGCTACACCTTC; CDR3aa: CSARTGYGYTF
abundance: -; d_gene: -; j_gene: TRBJ2-4; v_gene: TRBV19; CDR3nt: TGTGCCAGTAGTTCGTCTTTGGCCCGGGGAGCCAAAAACATTCAGTACTTC; CDR3aa: CASSSSLARGAKNIQYF
abundance: -; d_gene: TRBD1; j_gene: TRBJ1-2; v_gene: TRBV18; CDR3nt: TGTGCCAGCTCACCGGACAGGGGGCTTGGCTACACCTTC; CDR3aa: CASSPDRGLGYTF
abundance: -; d_gene: TRBD2; j_gene: TRBJ2-5; v_gene: TRBV27; CDR3nt: TGTGCCAGCAGCCCGGGGGCCGGGGGGGAAGGCGGGACCCAGTACTTC; CDR3aa: CASSPGAGGEGGTQYF
abundance: few; d_gene: -; j_gene: TRBJ2-7; v_gene: TRBV6-5; CDR3nt: TGTGCCGGATCGGGACATCATTCCTACGAGCAGTACTTC; CDR3aa: CAGSGHHSYEQYF
abundance: once; d_gene: -; j_gene: TRBJ1-2; v_gene: TRBV2; CDR3nt: TGTGCCAGCAGGTTTTCCCGGACAGACTTTCGCTATGGCTACACCTTC; CDR3aa: CASRFSRTDFRYGYTF
abundance: once; d_gene: -; j_gene: TRBJ1-5; v_gene: TRBV28; CDR3nt: TGTGCCAGCAGTTTTCGGGGGGCTAGCAATCAGCCCCAGCATTTT; CDR3aa: CASSFRGASNQPQHF
abundance: -; d_gene: TRBD2; j_gene: TRBJ2-1; v_gene: TRBV4-1; CDR3nt: TGCGCCAGCAGCGATACGAGAAGCGGGGGTGTTGAGCAGTTCTTC; CDR3aa: CASSDTRSGGVEQFF
abundance: once; d_gene: -; j_gene: TRBJ1-4; v_gene: TRBV9; CDR3nt: TGTGCCAGCAACCGACGGGATAATGAAAAACTGTTTTTT; CDR3aa: CASNRRDNEKLFF
abundance: -; d_gene: -; j_gene: TRBJ2-7; v_gene: TRBV25-1; CDR3nt: TGTGCCAGCAGTGGCCCGGGGTCAGGGAAAGGGGGCTACGAGCAGTACTTC; CDR3aa: CASSGPGSGKGGYEQYF
abundance: few; d_gene: TRBD1; j_gene: TRBJ1-5; v_gene: TRBV5-1; CDR3nt: TGCGCCAGCAGCTTGGGGACTGTGAGGGGGCGCAGTCAGCCCCAGCATTTT; CDR3aa: CASSLGTVRGRSQPQHF
abundance: -; d_gene: -; j_gene: TRBJ1-5; v_gene: TRBV7-2; CDR3nt: TGTGCCAGCAGCCGTCCCGAGGGAGGGCAGCCCCGGCATTTT; CDR3aa: CASSRPEGGQPRHF
abundance: few; d_gene: -; j_gene: TRBJ1-5; v_gene: TRBV4-2; CDR3nt: TGTGCCAGCAGCCAAGATGGGGGGGTAAGCAATCAGCCCCAGCATTTT; CDR3aa: CASSQDGGVSNQPQHF
abundance: once; d_gene: -; j_gene: TRBJ2-5; v_gene: TRBV4-1; CDR3nt: TGCGCCAGCAGCCAAGCAAGGACACTCCAAGAGACCCAGTACTTC; CDR3aa: CASSQARTLQETQYF
abundance: -; d_gene: -; j_gene: TRBJ1-6; v_gene: TRBV6-5; CDR3nt: TGTGCCAGCAGGGGAACAGGGCAGCCTTCACCCCTCCACTTT; CDR3aa: CASRGTGQPSPLHF
abundance: once; d_gene: -; j_gene: TRBJ2-4; v_gene: TRBV21-1; CDR3nt: TGTGCCAGCAGCCTCAAAGAGGCTAGGCACATTCAGTACTTC; CDR3aa: CASSLKEARHIQYF
abundance: -; d_gene: -; j_gene: TRBJ1-3; v_gene: TRBV5-6; CDR3nt: TGTGCCAGCAGCTTGGTTACAACTGGAAACACCATATATTTT; CDR3aa: CASSLVTTGNTIYF
abundance: -; d_gene: -; j_gene: TRBJ1-2; v_gene: TRBV6-5; CDR3nt: TGTGCCAGCAGTTTCCAGGGCGCGTGGGGCTACACCTTC; CDR3aa: CASSFQGAWGYTF
abundance: few; d_gene: -; j_gene: TRBJ1-4; v_gene: TRBV7-9; CDR3nt: TGTGCCAGCAGCTTAGGACTTGGGGGGGGAGAAAAACTGTTTTTT; CDR3aa: CASSLGLGGGEKLFF
abundance: -; d_gene: -; j_gene: TRBJ2-7; v_gene: TRBV4-3; CDR3nt: TGCGCCAGCAGCCAAGATCGTATGCTGGCTTACGAGCAGTACTTC; CDR3aa: CASSQDRMLAYEQYF
abundance: few; d_gene: -; j_gene: TRBJ2-1; v_gene: TRBV10-1; CDR3nt: TGCGCCAGCCACCAGAAAAGGGGCAATGAGCAGTTCTTC; CDR3aa: CASHQKRGNEQFF
abundance: -; d_gene: -; j_gene: TRBJ2-6; v_gene: TRBV18; CDR3nt: TGTGCCAGCTCATACTCTGGGGCCAACGTCCTGACTTTC; CDR3aa: CASSYSGANVLTF
abundance: -; d_gene: -; j_gene: TRBJ1-1; v_gene: TRBV5-1; CDR3nt: TGCGCCAGCAGCTTGAGAACAGTGAACACTGAAGCTTTCTTT; CDR3aa: CASSLRTVNTEAFF
abundance: -; d_gene: -; j_gene: TRBJ2-3; v_gene: TRBV28; CDR3nt: TGTGCCAGCACTACGAGGGCAGATACGCAGTATTTT; CDR3aa: CASTTRADTQYF
abundance: once; d_gene: TRBD1; j_gene: TRBJ2-7; v_gene: TRBV27; CDR3nt: TGTGCCAGCAGGCGGACAGGTGTCCACGAGCAGTACTTC; CDR3aa: CASRRTGVHEQYF
abundance: -; d_gene: TRBD2; j_gene: TRBJ2-1; v_gene: TRBV2; CDR3nt: TGTGCCAGCAGTTTAGCGGGAGGGCCTGTTGAGCAGTTCTTC; CDR3aa: CASSLAGGPVEQFF
abundance: -; d_gene: -; j_gene: TRBJ1-2; v_gene: TRBV4-3; CDR3nt: TGCGCCAGCAGCCAAGATCACAACAGGCGGAACTATGGCTACACCTTC; CDR3aa: CASSQDHNRRNYGYTF
abundance: -; d_gene: -; j_gene: TRBJ1-1; v_gene: TRBV18; CDR3nt: TGTGCCAGCTCTCTTCGACAGCAAGCTTTCTTT; CDR3aa: CASSLRQQAFF
abundance: -; d_gene: -; j_gene: TRBJ1-1; v_gene: TRBV11-2; CDR3nt: TGTGCCAGCAGCTTGGGATTTGGGACACTGAACACTGAAGCTTTCTTT; CDR3aa: CASSLGFGTLNTEAFF
abundance: -; d_gene: -; j_gene: TRBJ2-2; v_gene: TRBV6-6; CDR3nt: TGTGCCAGCAGTTACGGAGGCAGGCGACACACCGGGGAGCTGTTTTTT; CDR3aa: CASSYGGRRHTGELFF
abundance: -; d_gene: -; j_gene: TRBJ2-7; v_gene: TRBV5-4; CDR3nt: TGTGCCAGCAGCTTGAACTCCCCGCCCTCCTACGAGCAGTACTTC; CDR3aa: CASSLNSPPSYEQYF
abundance: -; d_gene: -; j_gene: TRBJ1-1; v_gene: TRBV7-2; CDR3nt: TGTGCCAGCAGCTTCCAGTTGAACACTGAAGCTTTCTTT; CDR3aa: CASSFQLNTEAFF